These 2 T cell receptor beta chains came from one sample sequenced in a study of cytomegalovirus exposure and HLA in healthy donors. PCR amplification relied on 60 Vbeta primers (plus 13 Jbeta primers). The repertoire was sequenced with immunoSEQ multiplex PCR; TCRdb's copy has only in-frame clones and lacks some. This sample has approximately 170,000 clones; 76% occur once, and the top ten carry 0.7% to 0.85%. The sample comprised PBMCs. Receptor source: a female donor in good health and CMV-seronegative.

The chain links TRBV9 to TRBJ2-7, with 10 bases aligning to TRBD1. The CDR3 length is 13 residues. Looked up from germline, CDR1 is SGDLS and CDR2 is YYNGEE. Trimming at V came to 4 bases and at J to 6 bases, leaving 4 bases not matched to a gene. The CDR3 sequence: CASSPGQGSEQYF. CDR3 coding DNA: TGTGCCAGCAGCCCGGGACAGGGGAGCGAGCAGTACTTC.

The DNA for the CDR3 is TGTGCCAGCAGCGTAGATCCTAGGACAGGAGTTGGAAACACCATATATTTT. Translating gives CASSVDPRTGVGNTIYF. The chain couples TRBV9 to TRBJ1-3, with TRBD1 matching over 7 bases. CDR1 SGDLS and CDR2 YYNGEE come from the germline V gene. V shed 0 bases, J shed 3 bases, and the junction held 9 bases outside the gene matches. The CDR3 has 17 amino acids. The complete variable domain, with remaining parts taken from reference TRBV9 and TRBJ1-3, reads DSGVTQTPKHLITATGQRVTLRCSPRSGDLSVYWYQQSLDQGLQFLIQYYNGEERAKGNILERFSAQQFPDLHSELNLSSLELGDSALYFCASSVDPRTGVGNTIYFGEGSWLTVV.